This TCR beta chain emerged from a study of T cells in localized non-small cell lung cancer. Findings and caveats of the study: Longer overall survival was linked to higher blood T cell density.

TCRdb's copy holds only in-frame clones and misses some; the assay was immunoSEQ multiplex PCR. The sample lists 31,000 or so clones; less than 90% were seen once. About this clone: The antigen is not known.

This CDR3 has 15 amino acids. The junction had 10 bases not matched to a gene; V was cut back by 3 bases and J by 7 bases. Germline CDR1 is GTSNPN and CDR2 is SVGIG (reference sequence). This chain connects TRBV30 to TRBJ1-4; 8 nucleotides line up with TRBD1. This receptor was taken from a female donor over 55 with stage I lung adenocarcinoma. Sample: peripheral blood, taken before any cancer treatment. The CDR3 bases are TGTGCCTGGAGCAGTGGACAGGGCCGCCCTGAAAAACTGTTTTTT. The encoded protein is CAWSSGQGRPEKLFF.